Listed below are T cell receptor beta chains from one sample, sequenced in a study of T-cell reconstitution after alpha-beta-depleted transplantation in children. MiXCR was run by TCRdb on the PCR reads, yielding one entry per CDR3 protein. The table lists 150,000 to 200,000 distinct CDR3 sequences, 6.3% of them singletons. The specimen comprised PBMCs, sampled before TCRalphabeta/CD19-depleted stem cell transplant. The source is a girl under three years old with combined immunodeficiency, due to receive a stem cell transplant. Each CDR3 is given without its conserved first and last residue. Expanded clones get a size class; other rows say once, few or many, or leave the size out.

v_gene	j_gene	abundance	CDR3aa
TRBV24-1	TRBJ2-1	NA	ATSDTDRGPGGEQF
TRBV29-1	TRBJ1-2	many	SSAGDRAYGYT
TRBV15	TRBJ2-1	many	ATSPEGGIYNEQF
TRBV7-3	TRBJ2-1	many	ASSLLGRANEQF
TRBV7-2	TRBJ2-7	many	ASSLVGPVL
TRBV20-1	TRBJ1-6	many	SAQGSGTLDSPLH
TRBV7-7	TRBJ2-3	many	ASSFSRTDTQY
TRBV20-1	TRBJ2-7	few	SARGGSGREYEQY
TRBV7-9	TRBJ1-2	NA	ASSVVWVTEDT
TRBV7-9	TRBJ1-4	NA	ASSLASGTGGEKLF
TRBV6-2/TRBV6-3	TRBJ2-7	many	ASSPRGSYEQY
TRBV5-1	TRBJ2-1	many	ASSLAYPSSYNEQF
TRBV4-1	TRBJ2-1	few	ASSPSGLAARSYNEQF
TRBV5-6	TRBJ2-4	many	ASSLGGALAKNIQY
TRBV12-3/TRBV12-4	TRBJ2-2	many	ASSLGETGDTGELF
TRBV28	TRBJ2-1	many	ASSKRLYNEQF
TRBV12-3/TRBV12-4	TRBJ2-7	many	ASSPGFTYEQY
TRBV7-9	TRBJ1-5	many	ASSPQGAGNQPQH
TRBV7-9	TRBJ2-1	many	ASSLDRTDNEQF
TRBV11-2	TRBJ2-6	many	ASSLVWRHPLSGANVLT
TRBV4-3	TRBJ1-6	few	ASSQEPRVDNSPLH
TRBV11-1	TRBJ2-1	many	ASSSEREGFYEQF
TRBV28	TRBJ2-5	many	ASSFLVKETQY
TRBV4-3	TRBJ2-1	NA	ASSQGSGMSVNEQF
TRBV3-1	TRBJ2-3	few	ASSGASGGRLPPGSQY
TRBV6-4	TRBJ2-3	many	ASSERAGLTDTQY
TRBV20-1	TRBJ1-3	NA	SARDGWDGSPGNTIY
TRBV13	TRBJ2-7	many	ASSLKRVDDEQY
TRBV12-5	TRBJ2-1	many	ASGLYHNEQF
TRBV30	TRBJ2-1	many	AWSLAGLEILNEQF
TRBV3-1	TRBJ2-1	many	ASSQGIQGNEQF
TRBV6-1	TRBJ2-3	many	ASSDLAGYNTDTQY
TRBV24-1	TRBJ2-7	many	ATSDGIGTVI
TRBV6-2/TRBV6-3	TRBJ2-1	many	ASSYFLVGSGGETYNEQF
TRBV28	TRBJ1-4	few	ASSLYSNEKLF
TRBV7-6	TRBJ2-1	NA	ASSSPRLAGGRFEDEQF
TRBV28	TRBJ2-3	many	ARQGPRGTDTQY
TRBV6-2/TRBV6-3	TRBJ2-6	many	ASSYSGHRFSGANVLT
TRBV7-3	TRBJ2-1	many	ASSTQQGNEQF
TRBV24-1	TRBJ2-5	many	ATSELDRVETQY
TRBV28	TRBJ2-7	many	ASSPTTVDSYEQY
TRBV27	TRBJ2-1	many	ASSLYTGTGSNEQF
TRBV6-2/TRBV6-3	TRBJ1-2	many	ASSPGLEVNYGYT
TRBV12-3/TRBV12-4	TRBJ2-3	many	ASSPGTSGVTDTQY
TRBV9	TRBJ2-3	many	ASSVDLAAPTDTQY
TRBV6-2/TRBV6-3	TRBJ2-1	few	ASSYSPSQGRSYNEQF
TRBV28	TRBJ1-5	many	ASSSPQGNNQPQH
TRBV20-1	TRBJ2-7	few	SATGLAGEQY
TRBV12-5	TRBJ2-1	many	ASGIAGGLGNEQF
TRBV7-9	TRBJ1-1	NA	ASSSHLGRFAEAF
TRBV28	TRBJ2-5	many	ASSLAGSLSQETQY
TRBV7-2	TRBJ1-1	many	ASSSHTEAF
TRBV5-4	TRBJ2-2	many	ASSLAENTGELF
TRBV20-1	TRBJ2-5	NA	SAYPWTGPAETQY
TRBV20-1	TRBJ2-1	few	SARGERGSSYNEQF
TRBV30	TRBJ2-5	NA	AWEGQGAQETQY
TRBV4-1	TRBJ2-5	many	ASSLGLAETQY
TRBV4-3	TRBJ2-7	many	ASSQLQGGEQY
TRBV7-9	TRBJ2-7	many	ASSSPKGGHEQY
TRBV21-1	TRBJ2-1	many	ASTRLVNEQF